The 18 T cell receptor beta chains listed next were all sequenced from one sample in a study of T cell responses to AZD1222 COVID-19 vaccine. Profiled with immunoSEQ multiplex PCR; TCRdb holds only in-frame clones, not every one. The data contain about 200,000 clones, approximately 95% of them seen just once; the ten biggest clones take up 0.9% to 1.1%. The sample consisted of peripheral blood, taken 28 days after the second AZD1222 dose. All receptors come from an adult who received the AZD1222 COVID-19 vaccine.

The V call is TRBV28, the J call TRBJ1-2; 8 bases agree with TRBD1. The CDR3 extends over 12 amino acids. Unmatched junction bases numbered 4, after V lost 6 bases and J lost 7 bases. Germline CDR1 and CDR2: MDHEN and SYDVKM. The CDR3 DNA sequence: TGTGCCAGCAGACGGACAGGGAGTGGCTACACCTTC. It yields the protein CASRRTGSGYTF.

The chain joins TRBV6-2 or TRBV6-3 to TRBJ1-1, with D unresolved. This CDR3 is built from 17 residues. Germline-derived CDR1 and CDR2 are MNHEY and SVGEGT. V was trimmed by 2 bases and J by 1 base, leaving 17 bases between them. Here the CDR3 DNA reads TGTGCCAGCAGTTACAACCCAACCGCAGGTTCGAACACTGAAGCTTTCTTT. Amino acids: CASSYNPTAGSNTEAFF.

The rearrangement uses TRBV6-5 and TRBJ1-5, with a possible D match to TRBD1 (5 bases). There are 15 residues in the CDR3. Germline assignment: CDR1 MNHEY and CDR2 SVGAGI. The V end was cut by 0 bases, the J end by 5 bases, with 11 bases between. CDR3 loop: CASSYSVAGHQPQHF. The CDR3 coding sequence is TGTGCCAGCAGTTACTCCGTAGCAGGGCATCAGCCCCAGCATTTT.

The rearrangement joins TRBV3-1 (or the pseudogene TRBV3-2) to TRBJ1-2, with D tentatively TRBD1 (5 bases). Trimming took off 3 bases at V and 5 bases at J, with 19 bases between the two ends. The germline V gene has CDR1 LGHDT and CDR2 YNNKEL (reference sequence). This CDR3 is built from 16 residues. CDR3 region: CASSQPGVLDRYGYTF. The CDR3 DNA is TGTGCCAGCAGCCAGCCGGGGGTACTGGATCGGTATGGCTACACCTTC.

V is TRBV7-9 and J is TRBJ1-4, with 9 bases that match TRBD1. Germline V CDR1 and CDR2: SEHNR, FQNEAQ (reference sequence). Trimming cost V 5 bases and J 5 bases; bases outside gene matches: 6. The CDR3 loop spans 15 amino acids. The CDR3 DNA reads TGTGCCAGCAGCCACGACAGGGGGAAGAATGAAAAACTGTTTTTT. Its translation is CASSHDRGKNEKLFF.

The chain has TRBV6-5 and TRBJ2-7; D remains ambiguous. Between the trimmed V and J ends, which lost 5 bases and 4 bases, there was a span of 18 bases. The CDR3 contains 15 residues. Germline V gene sequence: CDR1 MNHEY, CDR2 SVGAGI. The CDR3 sequence: CASSPVSPRSYEQYF. Here the CDR3 DNA reads TGTGCCAGCAGTCCCGTCTCCCCCAGAAGTTACGAGCAGTACTTC.

The chain is built from TRBV4-1 and TRBJ2-1, with 8 bases that match TRBD1. The CDR3 consists of 15 residues. Germline V CDR1 and CDR2: MGHRA, YSYEKL. The junction had 9 bases not matched to a gene; V was cut back by 4 bases and J by 7 bases. For the CDR3, the DNA is TGCGCCAGCAGCCGCCCCCTAGACAGGGGAAATGAGCAGTTCTTC. This gives the protein CASSRPLDRGNEQFF.

The gene calls are TRBV2 and TRBJ2-3; 7 bases are a match to TRBD1. Losses at the gene ends were 7 bases for V and 1 base for J; bases not matched to a gene: 2. CDR3 length: 13 amino acids. Germline CDR1 is SNHLY and CDR2 is FYNNEI. The CDR3 protein is CASKGGRTDTQYF. For the CDR3, the DNA is TGTGCCAGCAAAGGGGGCCGCACAGATACGCAGTATTTT.

The J gene is TRBJ1-2, the V gene TRBV23-1; weak D call: TRBD1 (5 bases). TRBV23-1 has ORF status, its function being uncertain. Between the trimmed V and J ends, which lost 1 base and 2 bases, there was a span of 14 bases. CDR3 size: 16 residues. CDR3: CASSQWGPQSNYGYTF. The CDR3 DNA is TGCGCCAGCAGTCAATGGGGACCTCAGTCCAACTATGGCTACACCTTC.

V and J are TRBV7-3 and TRBJ2-2, with D maybe TRBD1 (6 bases). V gave up 3 bases and J gave up 6 bases, with 11 bases separating them. Germline CDR1 is SGHTA and CDR2 is FQGTGA. This CDR3 region has 14 residues. The CDR3 nucleotides read TGTGCCAGCAGCTTTGCAGGGGCGGCCGGGGAGCTGTTTTTT. Translated: CASSFAGAAGELFF.

V and J are TRBV12-3 or TRBV12-4 and TRBJ1-1; TRBD1 might be the D (5 bases). V was pared by 5 bases and J by 6 bases, with 10 bases between. This CDR3 is built from 12 residues. The CDR3 is CASSLDSPEAFF. Here the CDR3 DNA reads TGTGCCAGCAGTCTTGACAGTCCTGAAGCTTTCTTT.

In this sample, this clone turned up once. The chain joins TRBV6-5 to TRBJ1-5; weak D call: TRBD1 (6 bases). The CDR3 is 15 amino acids. V lost 6 bases, J lost 4 bases, and 16 bases lay in between. Per the germline V gene, CDR1 is MNHEY and CDR2 is SVGAGI. The CDR3 coding sequence is TGTGCCAGCAGCCGTGGGGGGGCGGCAAATCAGCCCCAGCATTTT. It codes for CASSRGGAANQPQHF.

The chain carries TRBV27 and TRBJ1-3; no reliable D call. V lost 6 bases and J lost 8, with 8 bases in between. This CDR3 has 11 amino acids. Germline assignment: CDR1 MNHEY and CDR2 SMNVEV (reference sequence). CDR3 residues: CASSSGYTIYF. DNA of the CDR3: TGTGCCAGCAGCTCCGGGTACACCATATATTTT.

V usage is TRBV2 and J usage is TRBJ2-1; possible D gene TRBD1, 6 bases. CDR3 length: 10 amino acids. Germline V gives CDR1 SNHLY, CDR2 FYNNEI. Trimming left V 6 bases short and J 11 bases short, with 8 bases between. As DNA, the CDR3 is TGTGCCAGCAGGGGGGCTAAGCAGTTCTTC. Residues: CASRGAKQFF.

The chain couples TRBV5-1 to TRBJ1-2, with D unresolved. Trimming stripped 0 bases from V and 4 bases from J, with 10 bases between. The CDR3 runs to 14 residues. Germline V gene lookup returns CDR1 SGHRS and CDR2 YFSETQ. The CDR3 is CASSLAGRAYGYTF. CDR3 sequence (DNA): TGCGCCAGCAGCTTGGCAGGCCGGGCCTATGGCTACACCTTC.

The gene calls are TRBV19 and TRBJ1-4; weak D call: TRBD1 (5 bases). This CDR3 is built from 12 residues. The V and J ends lost 7 bases and 7 bases respectively, with 10 bases between them. The V gene's germline CDR1 is LNHDA and CDR2 SQIVND (reference sequence). CDR3: CASKGPAEKLFF. The DNA for the CDR3 is TGTGCCAGTAAGGGACCGGCTGAAAAACTGTTTTTT.

The CDR3 loop reads CSVLAGRGLEAPSPLHF. The CDR3 DNA is TGCAGCGTTCTGGCCGGTAGGGGCCTCGAAGCACCTTCACCCCTCCACTTT. The chain links TRBV29-1 to TRBJ1-6, with a weak D call TRBD1 (5 bases). This CDR3 is 17 amino acids long. V was clipped by 5 bases and J by 9 bases, with 26 bases between them. Germline CDR1 reads SQVTM; CDR2 reads ANQGSEA. Using reference TRBV29-1 and TRBJ1-6 for the parts outside the CDR3, the full variable domain is SAVISQKPSRDICQRGTSLTIQCQVDSQVTMMFWYRQQPGQSLTLIATANQGSEATYESGFVIDKFPISRPNLTFSTLTVSNMSPEDSSIYLCSVLAGRGLEAPSPLHFGNGTRLTVT.

The table lists this clone with a few counts. V gene TRBV4-1 combines with J gene TRBJ2-7; possibly TRBD1 for D (5 bases). CDR1 and CDR2 (germline): MGHRA, YSYEKL. This CDR3 has 15 amino acids. Trimming removed 3 bases from V and 0 bases from J, with 12 bases in between. The CDR3 loop reads CASSHGHTGSYEQYF. CDR3 sequence (DNA): TGCGCCAGCAGCCATGGTCACACAGGCTCCTACGAGCAGTACTTC.